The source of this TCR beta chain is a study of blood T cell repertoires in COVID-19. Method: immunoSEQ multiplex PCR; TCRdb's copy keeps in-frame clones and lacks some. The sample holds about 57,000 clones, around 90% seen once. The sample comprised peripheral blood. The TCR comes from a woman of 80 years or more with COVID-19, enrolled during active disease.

CDR3 region: CASSQDFPLYEQYF. The CDR3 nucleotides are TGTGCCAGCAGCCAAGATTTCCCCCTCTACGAGCAGTACTTC. The V call is TRBV14, the J call TRBJ2-7, with no clear D. The length of the CDR3 is 14 residues. Looked up from germline, CDR1 is SGHDN and CDR2 is FVKESK. Trimming pared 0 bases from V and 3 bases from J, leaving 9 bases between.